The 28 T cell receptor beta chains below were found in one sample sequenced in a study of CD8+ T cells in alopecia areata. The time point is: mouse skin at time of skin grafting. Following RNA extraction, reverse transcription yielded cDNA that acted as the sequencing template. TCRdb keeps only in-frame clones here, not all; method: immunoSEQ multiplex PCR. This sample comprises fewer than 2,000 clones, none seen once only. The sequences come from skin, collected at week 0. These receptors all come from a C3H/HeJ mouse with alopecia areata. Strain MHC haplotype: H2-k.

This clone ranks as medium-sized. Genes here carry mouse names. The CDR3 extends 4 residues past the end of the read, so its final part is completed from the germline J gene. The V and J genes are TRBV13-2 and TRBJ2-1; D may be TRBD2 (5 bases). Between the trimmed V and J ends, which lost 1 base and 1 base, there was a span of 6 bases. Germline V gene data show CDR1 as NNHNN and CDR2 as SYGAGS (reference sequence). The CDR3 totals 14 residues. The covered CDR3 bases are TGTGCCAGCGGTGATTTGGGGAACTATGCT. Translated, it gives CASGDLGNYA. Given in full, the CDR3 is CASGDLGNYAEQFF.

This clone counts as large (0.1 to 1%). All gene names here are mouse names. The read ends 4 residues early relative to the CDR3; the germline J gene fills the gap. This sequence joins TRBV19 and TRBJ1-2, with 8 nucleotides matching TRBD1. Per germline, CDR1 FNHDT and CDR2 SITEND (reference sequence). The CDR3 has 14 residues. V shed 2 bases, J shed 0 bases, and the junction held 0 bases outside the gene matches. Partial CDR3 DNA: TGTGCCAGCAGTATGGACAGGGCAAACTCC. Protein sequence: CASSMDRANS. The whole CDR3 protein is CASSMDRANSDYTF. The whole variable domain, remainder taken from reference TRBV19 and TRBJ1-2, is GGIITQTPKFLIGQEGQKLTLKCQQNFNHDTMYWYRQDSGKGLRLIYYSITENDLQKGDLSEGYDASREKKSSFSLTVTSAQKNEMAVFLCASSMDRANSDYTFGSGTRLLVI.

This clone is labeled medium-sized. Gene and germline names: mouse. The DNA ends 4 residues before the CDR3 does, and the rest of the CDR3 is filled in from the germline J gene. The rearrangement uses TRBV13-3 and TRBJ2-7; 9 nucleotides align to TRBD1. The germline gives CDR1 NNHDY, CDR2 SYVADS. This CDR3 is built from 13 residues. CDR3 sequence: CASSPGQGDEQYF. The sequenced CDR3 bases are TGTGCCAGCAGTCCGGGACAGGGAGAT.

This clone counts as medium-sized. Gene labels here are mouse ones. CDR3 bases read: TGTGCCAGCGGTGATGCATTGGGCTCC. The encoded protein is CASGDALGS. The full CDR3 sequence reads CASGDALGSDYTF. This chain links TRBV13-2 with TRBJ1-2; D gene ambiguous. Read coverage stops 4 residues before the CDR3 terminus; the germline J gene supplies the remainder. Germline V gene lookup returns CDR1 NNHNN and CDR2 SYGAGS (reference sequence). V lost 0 bases and J 4 bases, leaving 7 bases between the germline ends. The length of the CDR3 is 13 residues.

By share, this clone counts as medium-sized. Mouse names are used for the genes. The CDR3 goes on 4 residues after the read ends, and that part is filled in from the germline J gene. The chain employs TRBV29 and TRBJ2-7; tentative D call: TRBD1 (5 bases). The CDR3 has 11 amino acids. CDR1 and CDR2 from the germline V gene are MSHET and SYDVDS. CDR3 DNA, as far as it was read: TGTGCTACCAACGCCAGGGAT. Residues: CATNARD. In full, the CDR3 reads CATNARDEQYF.

By sample fraction, this clone is medium-sized. Gene names refer to mouse genes. The read ends 4 residues shy of where the CDR3 ends; the end is completed using the germline J gene. The chain has TRBV29 and TRBJ1-1; D possibly corresponds to TRBD1 (5 bases). Germline V gives CDR1 MSHET, CDR2 SYDVDS. This CDR3 is 12 amino acids long. The CDR3 reads CASSLWGAEVFF. Incomplete CDR3 DNA: TGTGCTAGCAGTTTATGGGGGGCA.

In this sample, this clone is medium-sized. Genes here carry mouse names. From the germline J gene comes the end of the CDR3, since the read stops 4 residues before it. The chain combines TRBV13-3 with TRBJ2-3; 8 bases are a match to TRBD2. The CDR3 length is 15 residues. After removal of 3 bases from V and 0 bases from J, the junction contained 3 bases not matched to a gene. Per the germline V gene, CDR1 is NNHDY and CDR2 is SYVADS. The CDR3 protein is CASSGTGPSAETLYF. The covered CDR3 bases are TGTGCCAGCAGTGGGACTGGGCCTAGTGCAGAA.

This clone qualifies as medium-sized. The genes and germline here are from mouse. The read ends 4 residues shy of where the CDR3 ends; the end is completed using the germline J gene. J is TRBJ2-1 and V is TRBV13-1, with 7 bases lining up with TRBD2. The V and J ends lost 3 bases and 4 bases, in that order; junction bases with no gene match: 1. CDR1 NSHNY and CDR2 SYGAGN come from the germline V gene. This CDR3 has 13 amino acids. CDR3 amino acids: CASSVGGYAEQFF. The CDR3 DNA, read in part, is TGTGCCAGCAGTGTTGGGGGGTATGCT.

This clone was observed at least ten times. The gene names given are mouse names. Read data end 4 residues before the CDR3 end; the end is taken from the germline J gene. The gene calls are TRBV31 and TRBJ2-7; 10 bases are a match to TRBD2. Germline CDR1 reads GKSSPN; CDR2 reads SITVG. This CDR3 region has 13 residues. The chain's CDR3 is CAWSKDWGYEQYF. The part of the CDR3 DNA that was read is TGTGCCTGGAGTAAGGACTGGGGGTAT. Together with reference TRBV31 and TRBJ2-7, the CDR3 gives the full variable domain: AQTIHQWPVAEIKAVGSPLSLGCTIKGKSSPNLYWYWQATGGTLQQLFYSITVGQVESVVQLNLSASRPKDDQFILSTEKLLLSHSGFYLCAWSKDWGYEQYFGPGTRLTVL.

This clone occurred many times. Any gene name here is a mouse gene name. The read gets to within 4 residues of the CDR3 end, and the germline J gene fills in the rest. The chain joins TRBV29 to TRBJ1-1, with 8 bases fitting TRBD1. This CDR3 spans 13 amino acids. V was pared by 5 bases and J by 4 bases, with 3 bases of the junction left unmatched. Germline CDR1 is MSHET and CDR2 is SYDVDS. CDR3 DNA, as far as it was read: TGTGCTAGCAGTGACAGGGGTGGCACA. Its translation: CASSDRGGT. The entire CDR3 is CASSDRGGTEVFF.

By proportion, this clone is medium-sized (0.01 to 0.1%). Here the gene names and germline are mouse. The sequenced CDR3 bases are TGTGCCAGCAGTTTCGGGACAACAAACACA. It specifies CASSFGTTNT. The complete CDR3 protein is CASSFGTTNTEVFF. The V call is TRBV14, the J call TRBJ1-1, with D perhaps TRBD1 (6 bases). The CDR3 goes on 4 residues after the read ends, and that part is filled in from the germline J gene. The CDR3 contains 14 residues. V was cut by 1 base and J by 0 bases, with 7 bases left in between. From germline, CDR1 is SGHDT and CDR2 FRDEAV.

This clone qualifies as medium-sized. Gene names refer to mouse genes. Read sequence stops 4 residues before the CDR3 end, and the germline J gene provides the missing end. The V call is TRBV19, the J call TRBJ2-1, with D uncertain. CDR3 length: 14 amino acids. Germline V gene lookup returns CDR1 FNHDT and CDR2 SITEND (reference sequence). V was trimmed by 3 bases and J by 0 bases, leaving 7 bases between them. CDR3 bases read: TGTGCCAGCAGTAAATCTAATAACTATGCT. This translates into CASSKSNNYA. The whole CDR3 protein reads CASSKSNNYAEQFF.

This clone counts as medium-sized (0.01 to 0.1%). Each gene name is a mouse one. The CDR3 is cut off 4 residues early in the read; its end comes from the germline J gene. The chain combines TRBV19 with TRBJ2-3; no definite D call. CDR3 length equals 13 residues. Germline assignment: CDR1 FNHDT and CDR2 SITEND (reference sequence). Trimming removed 6 bases at V and 0 bases at J, with 8 bases between. CDR3 protein: CASTVSSAETLYF. The DNA read from the CDR3 is TGTGCCAGCACAGTTTCTAGTGCAGAA.

By its share, this clone is large (0.1 to 1%). Germline and genes: mouse. The read ends 4 residues before the CDR3 terminus; that terminus is restored from the germline J gene. The rearrangement links TRBV13-1 to TRBJ2-7; 7 bases are shared with TRBD1. Germline values: CDR1 NSHNY, CDR2 SYGAGN. This CDR3 has 14 amino acids. V dropped 3 bases and J dropped 2; count of bases not matched to a gene: 5. The DNA read from the CDR3 is TGTGCCAGCAGTGGTCCGGGACAGACCTAT. This encodes CASSGPGQTY. The complete CDR3 protein is CASSGPGQTYEQYF.

This clone is classed as medium-sized. Mouse germline and gene names are used. From the germline J gene comes the end of the CDR3, since the read stops 4 residues before it. The genes are TRBV5 and TRBJ2-5, with TRBD2 identical over 11 bases. Germline-derived CDR1 and CDR2 are LGHNA and YNLKQL (reference sequence). The CDR3 is made up of 16 amino acids. The chain's CDR3 is CASSQGPGLGVDTQYF. The sequenced part of the CDR3 DNA is TGTGCCAGCAGCCAAGGACCGGGACTGGGGGTAGAC.

This clone is deemed medium-sized. Mouse names are used for the genes. Coverage ceases 4 residues before the CDR3 finishes, and the germline J gene fills in the end. The same CDR3 is also encoded by other DNA sequences in this sample. V is TRBV19 and J is TRBJ1-2; the match to TRBD1 covers 7 bases. The CDR3 has 14 residues. Per germline, CDR1 FNHDT and CDR2 SITEND (reference sequence). Losses at the gene ends were 4 bases for V and 0 bases for J; bases not matched to a gene: 3. The sequenced CDR3 bases are TGTGCCAGCAGTCGGGACAGAACAAACTCC. Encoded protein: CASSRDRTNS. Given in full, the CDR3 is CASSRDRTNSDYTF.

This clone was detected ten times or more. Gene names and germline refer to mouse. The read ends 3 residues before the CDR3 terminus; that terminus is restored from the germline J gene. The chain combines TRBV29 with TRBJ1-6, with 7 bases that match TRBD1. TRBJ1-6 is filed as an ORF, its function uncertain. Germline V CDR1 and CDR2: MSHET, SYDVDS. V shed 6 bases, J shed 1 base, and the junction held 0 bases outside the gene matches. This CDR3 is built from 14 residues. CDR3 DNA, as far as it was read: TGTGCTAGCAGGGGACAGTCCTATAATTCGCCC. This codes for CASRGQSYNSP. The CDR3 reads in full as CASRGQSYNSPLYF.

This clone was seen at least ten times. Any gene name here is a mouse gene name. The missing CDR3 end, 4 residues past where the read stops, is filled in from the germline J gene. The V gene is TRBV13-1, the J gene TRBJ2-5, with D tentatively TRBD1 (6 bases). The CDR3 extends over 13 amino acids. CDR1 is NSHNY, CDR2 SYGAGN, per germline. The CDR3 sequence is CASSDDRADTQYF. CDR3 bases read: TGTGCCAGCAGTGATGACAGGGCGGAC.

By sample share, this clone is medium-sized. Mouse gene names apply. The read gets to within 4 residues of the CDR3 end, and the germline J gene fills in the rest. The rearrangement links TRBV16 to TRBJ1-2, with 7 positions matching TRBD1. J lost 0 bases, V lost 0 bases, and 4 bases had no gene match. Per germline, CDR1 SGHSA and CDR2 FRNQAP. The CDR3 is 16 residues long. The sequenced part of the CDR3 DNA is TGTGCAAGCAGCTTAGATAGGGGACAGACAAACTCC. This gives the protein CASSLDRGQTNS. In full, the CDR3 is CASSLDRGQTNSDYTF.

This clone has just a few counts. The germline and genes are mouse ones. The read ends 4 residues shy of where the CDR3 ends; the end is completed using the germline J gene. The chain uses TRBV2 and TRBJ2-7, with D perhaps matching TRBD1 (5 bases). The ends were cut back, 3 bases at V and 0 bases at J, with 6 bases in the middle. The CDR3 loop spans 13 amino acids. Germline V CDR1 and CDR2: LGHNA, YSYQKL. The CDR3 protein is CASSHDSSYEQYF. The CDR3 bases that were read are TGTGCCAGCAGCCACGACAGCTCCTAT.

This clone was found many times. Mouse germline and gene names are used. The CDR3 end falls 4 residues outside the read, so it is completed with the germline J gene. The V gene is TRBV19, the J gene TRBJ2-5; no definite D call. Germline V lookup: CDR1 FNHDT, CDR2 SITEND (reference sequence). This CDR3 region has 13 residues. Deletions cut 2 bases from V and 0 bases from J, with 4 bases between. Incomplete CDR3 DNA: TGTGCCAGCAGTATCATTAACCAAGAC. Protein product: CASSIINQD. The entire CDR3 protein reads CASSIINQDTQYF.

This clone is medium-sized by share. Mouse germline and gene names are used. The read finishes 4 residues shy of the CDR3 end, and the germline J gene is used to complete it. This chain links TRBV1 with TRBJ1-1, with 7 nucleotides matching TRBD1. CDR1 NSQYPW and CDR2 LRSPGD come from the germline V gene (reference sequence). With V trimmed by 1 base and J by 0 bases, 2 bases remained unmatched. The CDR3 totals 15 residues. CDR3 protein: CTCSAGTGANTEVFF. CDR3 bases read: TGCACCTGCAGTGCAGGGACAGGAGCAAACACA. The whole variable domain, filled in from reference TRBV1 and TRBJ1-1, reads VTLLEQNPRWRLVPRGQAVNLRCILKNSQYPWMSWYQQDLQKQLQWLFTLRSPGDKEVKSLPGADYLATRVTDTELRLQVANMSQGRTLYCTCSAGTGANTEVFFGKGTRLTVV.

This clone was counted ten times or more. Gene names are mouse gene names. The read ends 4 residues shy of where the CDR3 ends; the end is completed using the germline J gene. V gene TRBV13-2 combines with J gene TRBJ2-7; 13 bases map to TRBD2. The CDR3 runs 16 residues. V gave up 3 bases and J gave up 0 bases; unmatched junction bases: 3. The germline V gene encodes CDR1 NNHNN and CDR2 SYGAGS (reference sequence). The CDR3: CASGGDWGGSSYEQYF. Partial CDR3 DNA: TGTGCCAGCGGTGGGGACTGGGGGGGAAGCTCCTAT.

This clone was counted many times. The genes are named according to mouse. With the read ending 4 residues before the CDR3 end, the germline J gene is used to fill in that end. V is TRBV16 and J is TRBJ2-5; D is perhaps TRBD1 (5 bases). The germline V gene encodes CDR1 SGHSA and CDR2 FRNQAP. V dropped 1 base and J dropped 1 base, with 6 bases sitting between them. The CDR3 sequence is 14 residues long. The CDR3 sequence: CASSLARDQDTQYF. The CDR3 DNA, read in part, is TGTGCAAGCAGCTTAGCCAGGGACCAAGAC.

In its sample, this clone was seen many times. Gene names follow the mouse nomenclature. From the germline J gene comes the end of the CDR3, since the read stops 4 residues before it. The rearrangement joins TRBV13-1 to TRBJ2-5; possible D gene TRBD1, 5 bases. Germline CDR1 reads NSHNY; CDR2 reads SYGAGN. The CDR3 sequence is 14 residues long. The CDR3 here is CASSDAVREDTQYF. CDR3 DNA, as far as it was read: TGTGCCAGCAGTGATGCAGTCAGGGAAGAC.

The table lists this clone with many counts. Genes here carry mouse names. The CDR3 extends 4 residues past the end of the read, so its final part is completed from the germline J gene. The chain joins TRBV5 to TRBJ2-5; possibly TRBD2 for D (6 bases). V lost 0 bases and J 3 bases, leaving 10 bases between the germline ends. This CDR3 has 15 amino acids. Germline values: CDR1 LGHNA, CDR2 YNLKQL (reference sequence). CDR3 in amino acids: CASSQDPLGQDTQYF. The CDR3 bases that were read are TGTGCCAGCAGCCAAGATCCCCTGGGGCAAGAC.

A remark on this clone: The gene names here belong to mouse. Read coverage stops 4 residues before the CDR3 terminus; the germline J gene supplies the remainder. The genes are TRBV4 and TRBJ2-3; 12 nucleotides align to TRBD1. The length of the CDR3 is 16 residues. Looked up from germline, CDR1 is LGHDT and CDR2 is YNNKQL (reference sequence). V lost 8 bases, J lost 1 base, and 7 bases stayed unmatched. The sequenced CDR3 bases are TGTGCCAGCGGGACAGGGGGCGCGGGAGGTGCAGAA. Protein sequence: CASGTGGAGGAE. Given in full, the CDR3 is CASGTGGAGGAETLYF.

This clone occurred many times. Gene labels here are mouse ones. The CDR3 extends 4 residues past the end of the read, so its final part is completed from the germline J gene. The identical CDR3 is also encoded by other nucleotide sequences in the sample. The chain joins TRBV31 to TRBJ1-2; TRBD1 matches 9 bases. Trimming removed 3 bases from V and 0 bases from J; junction bases left unmatched: 2. This CDR3 contains 14 residues. CDR1 GKSSPN and CDR2 SITVG come from the germline V gene. CDR3 DNA (partial): TGTGCCTGGAGCCGGGACAGGGCAAACTCC. Amino acid sequence: CAWSRDRANS. In full, the CDR3 reads CAWSRDRANSDYTF.